Sequencing of this T cell receptor beta chain was carried out in a study of blood T cell repertoires in COVID-19. Produced via immunoSEQ multiplex PCR; TCRdb's table is partial and in-frame only. Here the sample spans about 270,000 clones, 86% being singletons. V was clipped by 3 bases and J by 1 base, with 8 bases between them. Germline CDR1 reads SGHNT; CDR2 reads YYREEE (reference sequence). The CDR3 extends over 14 amino acids. The chain uses TRBV5-4 and TRBJ2-1; the D gene is possibly TRBD1 (6 bases). The receptor's source is a woman in her thirties with COVID-19, enrolled during active disease. The source material was peripheral blood. CDR3 in amino acids: CASSSGVSYNEQFF. The CDR3 coding sequence is TGTGCCAGCAGCTCAGGGGTGTCCTACAATGAGCAGTTCTTC.